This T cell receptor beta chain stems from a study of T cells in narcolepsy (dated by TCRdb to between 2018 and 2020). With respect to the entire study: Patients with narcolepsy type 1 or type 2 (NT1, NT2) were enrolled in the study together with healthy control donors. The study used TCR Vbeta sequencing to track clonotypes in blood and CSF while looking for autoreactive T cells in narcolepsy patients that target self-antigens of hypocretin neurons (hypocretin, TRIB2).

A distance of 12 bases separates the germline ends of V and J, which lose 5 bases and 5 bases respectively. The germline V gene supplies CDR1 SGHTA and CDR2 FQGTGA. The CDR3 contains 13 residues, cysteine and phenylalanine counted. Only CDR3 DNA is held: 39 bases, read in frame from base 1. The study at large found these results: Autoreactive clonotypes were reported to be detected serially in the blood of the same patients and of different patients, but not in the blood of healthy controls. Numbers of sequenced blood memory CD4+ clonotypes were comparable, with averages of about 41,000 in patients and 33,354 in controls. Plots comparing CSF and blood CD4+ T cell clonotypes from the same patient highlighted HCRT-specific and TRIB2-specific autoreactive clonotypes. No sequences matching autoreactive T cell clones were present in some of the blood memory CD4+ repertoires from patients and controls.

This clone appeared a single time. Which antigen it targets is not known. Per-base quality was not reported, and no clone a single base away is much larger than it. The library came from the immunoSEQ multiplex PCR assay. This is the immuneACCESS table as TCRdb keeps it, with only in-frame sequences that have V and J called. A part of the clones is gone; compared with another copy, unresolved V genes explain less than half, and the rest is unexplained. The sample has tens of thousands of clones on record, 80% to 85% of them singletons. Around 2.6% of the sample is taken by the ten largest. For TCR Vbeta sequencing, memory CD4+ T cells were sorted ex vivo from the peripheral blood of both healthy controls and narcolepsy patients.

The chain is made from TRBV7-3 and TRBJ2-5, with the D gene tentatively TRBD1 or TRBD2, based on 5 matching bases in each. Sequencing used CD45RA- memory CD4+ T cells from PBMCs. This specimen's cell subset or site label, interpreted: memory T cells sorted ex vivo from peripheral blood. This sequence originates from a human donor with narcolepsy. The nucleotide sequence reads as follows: TGTGCCAGCAGCCGGGCTGGGACGGAGACCCAGTACTTC. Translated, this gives CASSRAGTETQYF.